This TCR beta chain originates from a study of cytomegalovirus exposure and HLA in healthy donors. Points from the study as a whole: The number of N-insertions in an Asian-associated ancestry cluster was reportedly below the roughly 700-donor mean in a later analysis.

The germline V gene has CDR1 GTSNPN and CDR2 SVGIG (reference sequence). The CDR3 has 13 residues. The ends were cut back, 3 bases at V and 7 bases at J, with 10 bases in the middle. About this clone: Its target is not known.

Use of 60 Vbeta and 13 Jbeta primers characterized the PCR. Profiled with immunoSEQ multiplex PCR; TCRdb holds only in-frame clones, not every one. The sample totals about 96,000 clones. The receptor comes from a woman under 40 in good health and CMV-seronegative. The chain employs TRBV30 and TRBJ1-6; TRBD1 might be the D (6 bases). Sequencing was done on a sample of PBMCs. This CDR3 is CAWRGGENSPLHF. As DNA, the CDR3 is TGTGCCTGGAGAGGGGGGGAGAATTCACCCCTCCACTTT.